The clone carrying this T cell receptor beta chain showed up just once. This record belongs to a study of blood T cell repertoires in COVID-19. On the study more broadly: COVID-19 samples collected from the United States, Italy and Spain covered acute and convalescent phases.

Sequencing used immunoSEQ multiplex PCR; TCRdb keeps in-frame clones, though not all of them. This table has approximately 390,000 clones, around 87% appearing once. Germline V lookup: CDR1 MNHEY, CDR2 SVGAGI. This CDR3 is 16 amino acids long. The ends lost 0 bases at V and 8 bases at J; junction bases unmatched: 8. Recruits, aged roughly 18 to 90 years, lived in 20 to 30 US areas. The study counted Cohort 3 donors as recovered given two negative PCRs, clearance, or symptom resolution. The TCR sequence derives from a woman in her forties or fifties who had recovered from COVID-19. Sequenced material: PBMCs or T cells enriched from blood (not recorded which). The V call is TRBV6-5, the J call TRBJ1-4; 8 bases line up with TRBD1. CDR3 sequence reads: CASSYSAGTGGEKLFF. The CDR3 DNA is TGTGCCAGCAGTTACTCTGCAGGGACAGGAGGGGAAAAACTGTTTTTT.